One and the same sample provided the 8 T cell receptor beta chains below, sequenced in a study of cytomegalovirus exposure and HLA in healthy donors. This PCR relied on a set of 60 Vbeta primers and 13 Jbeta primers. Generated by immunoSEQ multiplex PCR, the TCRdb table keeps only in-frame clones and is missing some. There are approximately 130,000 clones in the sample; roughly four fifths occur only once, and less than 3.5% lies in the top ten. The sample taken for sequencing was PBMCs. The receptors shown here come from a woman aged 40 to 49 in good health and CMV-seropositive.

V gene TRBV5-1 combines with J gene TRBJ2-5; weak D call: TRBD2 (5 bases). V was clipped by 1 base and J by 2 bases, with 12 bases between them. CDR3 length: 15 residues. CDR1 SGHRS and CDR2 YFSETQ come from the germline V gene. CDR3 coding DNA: TGCGCCAGCAGCTTGAACCTAGCAGAACAAGAGACCCAGTACTTC. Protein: CASSLNLAEQETQYF.

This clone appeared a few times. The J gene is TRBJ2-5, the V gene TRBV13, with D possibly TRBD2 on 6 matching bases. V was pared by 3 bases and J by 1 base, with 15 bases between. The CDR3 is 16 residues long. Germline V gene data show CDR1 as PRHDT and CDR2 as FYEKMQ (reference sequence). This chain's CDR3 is CASSLRLAGLQETQYF. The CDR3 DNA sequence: TGTGCCAGCAGCTTGAGGTTGGCGGGACTCCAAGAGACCCAGTACTTC.

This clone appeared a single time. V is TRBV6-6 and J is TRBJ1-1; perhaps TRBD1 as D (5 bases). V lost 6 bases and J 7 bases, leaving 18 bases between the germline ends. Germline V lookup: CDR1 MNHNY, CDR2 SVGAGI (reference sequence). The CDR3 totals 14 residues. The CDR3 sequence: CASSRLGGGGEAFF. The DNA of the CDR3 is TGTGCCAGCAGCCGACTCGGGGGGGGAGGTGAAGCTTTCTTT.

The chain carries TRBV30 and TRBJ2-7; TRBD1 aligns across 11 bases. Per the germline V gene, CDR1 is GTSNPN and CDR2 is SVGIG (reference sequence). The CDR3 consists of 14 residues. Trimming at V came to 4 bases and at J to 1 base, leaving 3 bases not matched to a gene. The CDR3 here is CAWIGTGGSYEQYF. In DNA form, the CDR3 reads TGTGCCTGGATCGGGACAGGGGGGTCCTACGAGCAGTACTTC.

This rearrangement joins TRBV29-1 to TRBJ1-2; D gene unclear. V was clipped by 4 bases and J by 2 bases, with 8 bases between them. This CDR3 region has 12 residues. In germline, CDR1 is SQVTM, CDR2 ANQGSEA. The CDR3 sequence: CSVGTGNYGYTF. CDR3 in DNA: TGCAGCGTTGGAACGGGGAACTATGGCTACACCTTC. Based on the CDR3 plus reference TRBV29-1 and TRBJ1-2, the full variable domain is SAVISQKPSRDICQRGTSLTIQCQVDSQVTMMFWYRQQPGQSLTLIATANQGSEATYESGFVIDKFPISRPNLTFSTLTVSNMSPEDSSIYLCSVGTGNYGYTFGSGTRLTVV.

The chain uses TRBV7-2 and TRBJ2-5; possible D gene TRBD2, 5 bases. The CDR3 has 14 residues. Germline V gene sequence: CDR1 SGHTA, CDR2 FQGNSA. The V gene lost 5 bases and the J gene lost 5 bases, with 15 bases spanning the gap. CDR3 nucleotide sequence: TGTGCCAGCAGCCGGACGGGGAATGAGGAGACCCAGTACTTC. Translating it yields CASSRTGNEETQYF.

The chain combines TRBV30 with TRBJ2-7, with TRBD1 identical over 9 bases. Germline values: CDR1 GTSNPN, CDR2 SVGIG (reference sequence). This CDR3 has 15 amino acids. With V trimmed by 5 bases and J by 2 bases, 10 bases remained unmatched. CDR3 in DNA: TGTGCCTGGGCGAGACCGGGACAGGGCACCTACGAGCAGTACTTC. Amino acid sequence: CAWARPGQGTYEQYF.

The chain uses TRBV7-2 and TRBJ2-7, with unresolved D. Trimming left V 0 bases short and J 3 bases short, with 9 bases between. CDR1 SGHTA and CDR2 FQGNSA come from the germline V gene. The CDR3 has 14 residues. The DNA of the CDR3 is TGTGCCAGCAGCTTAGCCCCTCCCCTCTACGAGCAGTACTTC. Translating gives CASSLAPPLYEQYF.